The 18 T cell receptor beta chains below were found in one sample sequenced in a study of T cell responses to AZD1222 COVID-19 vaccine. TCRdb's copy holds only in-frame clones and misses some; the assay was immunoSEQ multiplex PCR. The sample carries 60,000 to 100,000 clones, around 90% recorded once. The material was peripheral blood, obtained on day 0 of MenACWY control vaccination. Receptor source: an adult in good health.

V is TRBV2 and J is TRBJ1-5; a weak D match, TRBD1 (5 bases). Germline loops: CDR1 SNHLY, CDR2 FYNNEI. V was cut by 4 bases and J by 4 bases, with 11 bases left in between. CDR3 length: 14 amino acids. The CDR3 DNA reads as TGTGCCAGCAGTGGGGGGGTCGGGAATCAGCCCCAGCATTTT. Translated: CASSGGVGNQPQHF.

This chain joins TRBV24-1 and TRBJ1-4; no reliable D call. Germline values: CDR1 KGHDR, CDR2 SFDVKD. V lost 2 bases to trimming and J lost 5 bases, with 11 bases between them. The CDR3 spans 15 residues. CDR3 loop: CATSDSGDTNEKLFF. CDR3 nucleotide sequence: TGTGCCACCAGTGATTCCGGGGATACCAATGAAAAACTGTTTTTT.

In this sample, this clone turned up once. V is TRBV6-2 or TRBV6-3 and J is TRBJ2-3; D unresolved. Germline V gives CDR1 MNHEY, CDR2 SVGEGT. This CDR3 comprises 13 residues. Trimming took 6 bases from V and 2 from J, leaving 9 bases between them. CDR3 DNA: TGTGCCAGCAGCTCCCCCCCCACAGATACGCAGTATTTT. Translated: CASSSPPTDTQYF.

The rearrangement uses TRBV5-1 and TRBJ2-3; D gene ambiguous. The V end lost 3 bases, the J end lost 1 base, and 15 bases lay between the germline ends. The germline gives CDR1 SGHRS, CDR2 YFSETQ. The CDR3 covers 16 residues. The CDR3 reads CASSSLPYGGTDTQYF. The CDR3 DNA is TGCGCCAGCAGCTCGCTACCTTATGGGGGCACAGATACGCAGTATTTT.

CDR3 nucleotide sequence: TGTGCCAGCAGTATAACTGGCCCCTCCTACAATGAGCAGTTCTTC. Protein: CASSITGPSYNEQFF. The V call is TRBV28, the J call TRBJ2-1; D call uncertain. The CDR3 is 15 residues long. The germline V gene encodes CDR1 MDHEN and CDR2 SYDVKM. Trimming stripped 5 bases from V and 0 bases from J, with 11 bases between.

V and J are TRBV6-5 and TRBJ1-1, with D maybe TRBD1 (5 bases). V was clipped by 0 bases and J by 5 bases, with 13 bases between them. Germline values: CDR1 MNHEY, CDR2 SVGAGI. There are 15 residues in the CDR3. The CDR3 protein is CASSYSPGGGTEAFF. The CDR3, as DNA: TGTGCCAGCAGTTACTCGCCGGGGGGGGGAACTGAAGCTTTCTTT.

This clone was counted a single time. The chain combines TRBV28 with TRBJ2-7; a weak D match, TRBD2 (6 bases). The CDR3 totals 14 residues. V was cut by 2 bases and J by 2 bases, with 10 bases left in between. Germline V gene lookup returns CDR1 MDHEN and CDR2 SYDVKM. CDR3 loop: CASSLGGIPYEQYF. The DNA of the CDR3 is TGTGCCAGCAGTTTAGGCGGGATACCCTACGAGCAGTACTTC.

The J gene is TRBJ2-1, the V gene TRBV7-3, with 11 bases fitting TRBD1. Germline V gene data show CDR1 as SGHTA and CDR2 as FQGTGA. After removal of 3 bases from V and 8 bases from J, the junction contained 3 bases not matched to a gene. The CDR3 runs 14 residues. In DNA form, the CDR3 reads TGTGCCAGCAGCTTGGGACAGGGGGACGATGAGCAGTTCTTC. Its translation: CASSLGQGDDEQFF.

CDR3: CASSDRTGPLTNYGYTF. As DNA, the CDR3 is TGCGCCAGCAGTGACCGGACGGGTCCCTTAACTAACTATGGCTACACCTTC. The chain joins TRBV10-2 to TRBJ1-2; D is uncertain. Germline V gene data show CDR1 as WSHSY and CDR2 as SAAADI. The CDR3 covers 17 residues. Trimming took 3 bases from V and 0 from J, leaving 17 bases between them.

This clone showed up just once. The V gene is TRBV2, the J gene TRBJ2-5; D gene uncertain. CDR3 size: 13 residues. V was pared by 7 bases and J by 7 bases, with 16 bases between. Germline V CDR1 and CDR2: SNHLY, FYNNEI. The CDR3 region has the DNA TGTGCCAGCAACGATGTTGGGGTGGCGACCCAGTACTTC. It translates to CASNDVGVATQYF.

In its sample, this clone was seen a few times. The gene calls are TRBV20-1 and TRBJ2-7, with D perhaps matching TRBD1 or TRBD2 (5 bases each). The V gene lost 3 bases and the J gene lost 2 bases, with 17 bases spanning the gap. The CDR3 is made up of 15 amino acids. Germline CDR1 and CDR2: DFQATT and SNEGSKA (reference sequence). The CDR3 protein is CSASSDREGTYEQYF. The DNA of the CDR3 is TGCAGTGCTAGTTCCGACAGAGAGGGTACCTACGAGCAGTACTTC.

The chain joins TRBV19 to TRBJ2-1; the D gene is possibly TRBD1 (6 bases). Deletions cut 4 bases from V and 4 bases from J, with 17 bases between. Germline V gene sequence: CDR1 LNHDA, CDR2 SQIVND (reference sequence). The CDR3 contains 16 residues. The CDR3 DNA sequence: TGTGCCAGTAGTACCCAGGACAGAGCCCCTTACAATGAGCAGTTCTTC. Its protein product is CASSTQDRAPYNEQFF.

The rearrangement joins TRBV29-1 to TRBJ2-1, with 11 bases identical to TRBD2. This CDR3 is built from 16 residues. The junction had 15 bases not matched to a gene; V was cut back by 7 bases and J by 7 bases. Germline CDR1 SQVTM, CDR2 ANQGSEA. CDR3 coding DNA: TGCAGCGCCTACTCAGGAGTAGCGGGAGGGCTGAATGAGCAGTTCTTC. It codes for CSAYSGVAGGLNEQFF.

J is TRBJ1-2 and V is TRBV28; possible D gene TRBD1, 5 bases. Germline CDR1 is MDHEN and CDR2 is SYDVKM. With 3 bases removed from V and 3 bases from J, the gap between germline ends came to 17 bases. The CDR3 is 16 amino acids. The CDR3 sequence is CASSFGGVKNYYGYTF. The CDR3 region has the DNA TGTGCCAGCAGTTTTGGGGGAGTGAAGAATTACTATGGCTACACCTTC.

The V call is TRBV6-2 or TRBV6-3, the J call TRBJ2-7, with a tentative D call TRBD1 (6 bases). Trimming removed 3 bases at V and 2 bases at J, with 17 bases between. CDR3 size: 16 residues. Germline V gene sequence: CDR1 MNHEY, CDR2 SVGEGT. CDR3 loop: CASSYLAGATPYEQYF. CDR3 DNA: TGTGCCAGCAGTTATCTCGCAGGGGCAACCCCCTACGAGCAGTACTTC.

V and J are TRBV2 and TRBJ2-2; 8 nucleotides agree with TRBD2. CDR3 size: 16 residues. Unmatched junction bases numbered 6, after V lost 2 bases and J lost 4 bases. Germline loops: CDR1 SNHLY, CDR2 FYNNEI. CDR3 nucleotides: TGTGCCAGCAGTGAACGAACGGGAGGGGCCACCGGGGAGCTGTTTTTT. Translation: CASSERTGGATGELFF.

V is TRBV6-2 or TRBV6-3 and J is TRBJ2-7; 7 bases agree with TRBD2. The CDR3 covers 16 residues. The germline V gene has CDR1 MNHEY and CDR2 SVGEGT. V shed 2 bases and J 0 bases; nucleotides not matched to a gene: 7. The CDR3 sequence: CASSYALAESSYEQYF. CDR3 nucleotide sequence: TGTGCCAGCAGTTACGCCCTAGCGGAGAGCTCCTACGAGCAGTACTTC.

The chain employs TRBV7-2 and TRBJ2-7; TRBD2 might be the D (7 bases). With 6 bases removed from V and 3 bases from J, the gap between germline ends came to 9 bases. CDR1 is SGHTA and CDR2 is FQGNSA in the germline V gene. This CDR3 contains 12 residues. The CDR3 protein is CASRGGDYEQYF. CDR3 nucleotides: TGTGCCAGCAGAGGGGGGGACTACGAGCAGTACTTC.